This T cell receptor (beta chain) was recovered during a study of blood T cells in healthy people across ages. The use of a sample-barcoded 5' primer and a J-beta primer mix characterized a second PCR of roughly 7 to 12 cycles. TCRdb re-called the 5' RACE reads with MiXCR, one entry per CDR3 protein. The sample lists about 760,000 distinct CDR3 sequences, about 61% seen once, with under 30% in the top ten. Trimming left V 8 bases short and J 9 bases short, with 11 bases between. Germline V gives CDR1 MNHEY, CDR2 SMNVEV (reference sequence). The CDR3 extends over 10 amino acids. The sequence derives from a man aged 40-49 years in good health. Source material: blood. V gene TRBV27 combines with J gene TRBJ2-7, with D uncertain. CDR3 DNA: TGTGCCAGCGGCCCCGGGTTGCAGTACTTC. This translates into CASGPGLQYF.